The clone carrying this TCR beta chain was seen a few times. The antigen remains unidentified. Clones were read by immunoSEQ multiplex PCR, and TCRdb kept only the in-frame ones, dropping some. The sample lists more than 200,000 clones, 65% occurring once. This CDR3 spans 13 amino acids. V was clipped by 4 bases and J by 1 base, with 7 bases between them. Germline-derived CDR1 and CDR2 are MNHEY and SVGAGI. The data are from a study of shared clonotypes between healthy human individuals. Study-level points and caveats: Represented diversity, genetic and exposure-history alike, was limited by few donors. Generation of non-shared clonotypes was less probable than generation of clonotypes shared by all four donors.

Specimen: memory CD4+ T cells sorted from blood. Stated subset: CD45RA-negative fraction. The chain links TRBV6-5 to TRBJ1-1; D not resolved. This clonotype was obtained from a man under 40 in good health. The CDR3: CASSWIKNTEAFF. The CDR3 coding sequence is TGTGCCAGCAGTTGGATCAAGAACACTGAAGCTTTCTTT.